These 13 T cell receptor beta chains share one sample of origin, sequenced in a study of T cell repertoires in ileal Crohn's disease. Time point denoted: neoterminal ileum biopsy at postoperative endoscopy, about 6 months after surgery. The repertoire was sequenced with immunoSEQ multiplex PCR; TCRdb's copy has only in-frame clones and lacks some. The sample carries about 62,000 clones, about 89% recorded once. Sequenced sample: ileal tissue. The receptor source for this set is an adult with Crohn's disease.

This chain joins TRBV15 and TRBJ1-4; 7 nucleotides match TRBD1. V was clipped by 5 bases and J by 0 bases; unmatched bases: 6. Germline loops: CDR1 LNHNV, CDR2 YYDKDF (reference sequence). CDR3 length: 16 residues. The CDR3 region is CATSPTGQATNEKLFF. The CDR3, as DNA: TGTGCCACCAGCCCAACCGGACAGGCAACTAATGAAAAACTGTTTTTT.

The chain's CDR3 is CASSLGGSGNTIYF. For the CDR3, the DNA is TGTGCCAGCAGTTTAGGGGGGTCCGGAAACACCATATATTTT. This chain uses TRBV28 with TRBJ1-3, with a tentative D call TRBD1 (5 bases). There are 14 residues in the CDR3. Trimming left V 2 bases short and J 4 bases short, with 9 bases between. Germline V gene lookup returns CDR1 MDHEN and CDR2 SYDVKM.

The chain carries TRBV7-8 and TRBJ2-3, with TRBD2 identical over 11 bases. In germline, CDR1 is SGHVS, CDR2 FQNEAQ. The CDR3 sequence is 15 residues long. The V segment lost 1 base and the J segment 6 bases; nucleotides outside the gene matches: 3. CDR3 in DNA: TGTGCCAGCAGCTTAGGTGCTAGCGGGAGGGATACGCAGTATTTT. As protein: CASSLGASGRDTQYF.

The J gene is TRBJ1-4, the V gene TRBV11-1; 9 bases fit TRBD1. Germline CDR1 is SGHAT and CDR2 is FQDESV (reference sequence). The CDR3 extends over 16 amino acids. The V gene end was trimmed by 4 bases and the J gene end by 4 bases; junction bases not matched to a gene: 7. The CDR3 region is CASSSGQGSFNEKLFF. Written as DNA, the CDR3 is TGTGCCAGCAGCTCCGGACAGGGGTCTTTTAATGAAAAACTGTTTTTT.

Of note for this clone: The junction departs from the called germline gene at one end, perhaps through a read error. This CDR3 reads CASSQAQASNSPLHF. The DNA of the CDR3 is TGTGCCAGCAGCCAAGCTCAGGCTAGCAATTCACCCCTCCACTTT. This sequence joins TRBV4-1 and TRBJ1-6; no clear D. The germline V gene encodes CDR1 MGHRA and CDR2 YSYEKL. The CDR3 runs to 15 residues.

The chain joins TRBV19 to TRBJ1-1; D is uncertain. This CDR3 spans 13 amino acids. Germline V CDR1 and CDR2: LNHDA, SQIVND (reference sequence). V gave up 5 bases and J gave up 4 bases, with 11 bases separating them. CDR3 in DNA: TGTGCCAGTAGTTCCCAGCGGAGCACTGAAGCTTTCTTT. Residues: CASSSQRSTEAFF.

The chain links TRBV28 to TRBJ1-2; a possible D gene is TRBD1 (6 bases). The CDR3 covers 13 residues. Trimming removed 6 bases at V and 13 bases at J, with 21 bases between. CDR1 and CDR2 (germline): MDHEN, SYDVKM. This CDR3 reads CASSDAGAKGGTF. Written as DNA, the CDR3 is TGTGCCAGCAGCGATGCAGGGGCCAAAGGGGGCACCTTC.

The genes are TRBV19 and TRBJ1-2, with D tentatively TRBD1 (5 bases). Germline CDR1 reads LNHDA; CDR2 reads SQIVND (reference sequence). There are 13 residues in the CDR3. Trimming stripped 1 base from V and 7 bases from J, with 10 bases between. CDR3 nucleotides: TGTGCCAGTAGTATAGTGCAGGGTGGTGGCTACACCTTC. Translation: CASSIVQGGGYTF.

The CDR3 reads CASSYKSVMMREQYF. In DNA form, the CDR3 reads TGTGCCAGCAGTTATAAGTCCGTCATGATGCGGGAGCAGTACTTC. This chain links TRBV6-5 with TRBJ2-7; D gene unclear. CDR1 MNHEY and CDR2 SVGAGI come from the germline V gene. There are 15 residues in the CDR3. V was clipped by 3 bases and J by 7 bases, with 19 bases between them.

The chain combines TRBV29-1 with TRBJ1-6; 9 nucleotides line up with TRBD1. Per the germline V gene, CDR1 is SQVTM and CDR2 is ANQGSEA. The length of the CDR3 is 15 residues. After removal of 5 bases from V and 8 bases from J, the junction contained 10 bases not matched to a gene. The CDR3 DNA reads as TGCAGCGTTCGACAGGGGGTAACGATTGATTCACCCCTCCACTTT. Its protein product is CSVRQGVTIDSPLHF.

V and J are TRBV11-3 and TRBJ2-2; tentative D call: TRBD2 (6 bases). Germline CDR1 is SGHNT and CDR2 is YENEEA. Trimming cost V 2 bases and J 6 bases, with 7 bases left between them. The CDR3 sequence is 13 residues long. The CDR3 region is CASSLREAGELFF. CDR3 DNA sequence: TGTGCCAGCAGCTTAAGGGAGGCCGGGGAGCTGTTTTTT.

The chain uses TRBV7-8 and TRBJ1-4; 7 bases match TRBD1. The CDR3 spans 15 residues. V shed 1 base, J shed 4 bases, and the junction held 3 bases outside the gene matches. The germline V gene encodes CDR1 SGHVS and CDR2 FQNEAQ. In DNA form, the CDR3 reads TGTGCCAGCAGCTTAGTGGGACAGCTTAATGAAAAACTGTTTTTT. Translation: CASSLVGQLNEKLFF.

The rearrangement uses TRBV4-3 and TRBJ2-7, with 8 nucleotides matching TRBD1. Trimming took 0 bases from V and 0 from J; bases not matched to a gene: 4. Germline values: CDR1 LGHNA, CDR2 YSLEER. This CDR3 has 16 amino acids. The CDR3 DNA reads TGCGCCAGCAGCCAAGATTTCGGACAGGGCTCCTACGAGCAGTACTTC. Protein: CASSQDFGQGSYEQYF.